This is a list of T cell receptor beta chains from one sample in a study of OX40 agonist ivuxolimab in advanced cancers. Here immunoSEQ multiplex PCR was the method, and the copy in TCRdb shows in-frame clones only, minus some. The repertoire holds tens of thousands of clones, approximately 80% seen once, with 6.9% in the top ten. This specimen consisted of CD4+ or CD8+ T cells sorted from blood, obtained in a trial of the OX40 agonist ivuxolimab. Receptor source: an adult with an advanced solid tumor such as melanoma, head and neck, liver or kidney cancer. Both conserved end residues are part of each CDR3. Fields, in order: V gene, D gene, clone size, J gene, CDR3 DNA, CDR3 protein. A D gene is named only where the DNA matches it firmly. Clone size, where shown, is once, few, many, or a class for clones that have expanded.

TRBV5-1	-	-	TRBJ2-5	TGCGCCAGCAGCTTTGGAGTCCAAGAGACCCAGTACTTC	CASSFGVQETQYF
TRBV7-2	-	-	TRBJ2-1	TGTGCCAGCAGCTTAGATCGGGGTGGCTACAATGAGCAGTTCTTC	CASSLDRGGYNEQFF
TRBV6-1	-	-	TRBJ2-7	TGTGCCAGCAAACAGACCCCCCTCTACGAGCAGTACTTC	CASKQTPLYEQYF
TRBV11-3	-	-	TRBJ2-5	TGTGCCAGCAGCTTAACGGGGAGAGGGGAGACCCAGTACTTC	CASSLTGRGETQYF
TRBV10-3	-	-	TRBJ1-2	TGTGCCATCAGTGATTGGGGGAACGTCTATGGCTACACCTTC	CAISDWGNVYGYTF
TRBV2	TRBD1	-	TRBJ1-5	TGTGCCAGCAGTGGGACAGGGGAGCTTCAGCCCCAGCATTTT	CASSGTGELQPQHF
TRBV21-1	-	-	TRBJ1-5	TGTGCCAGCAGCCCCCGACAGGGGCGCGGAAGCAATCAGCCCCAGCATTTT	CASSPRQGRGSNQPQHF
TRBV28	-	-	TRBJ1-5	TGTGCCAGCAGGCTTACAGGGTGGGGCAATCAGCCCCAGCATTTT	CASRLTGWGNQPQHF
TRBV18	TRBD2	-	TRBJ2-1	TGTGCCAGCTCACCAATAGCGGGAGACAATGAGCAGTTCTTC	CASSPIAGDNEQFF
TRBV7-9	-	-	TRBJ2-5	TGTGCCAGCAGCTCGAGACGGGAGACCCAGTACTTC	CASSSRRETQYF
TRBV6-1	-	-	TRBJ1-2	TGTGCCAGCAGCGAAGACATTCGAAACTATGGCTACACCTTC	CASSEDIRNYGYTF
TRBV7-8	-	-	TRBJ1-5	TGTGCCAGCAGCTTTGGAGGGAAGAGGCAGCCCCAGCATTTT	CASSFGGKRQPQHF
TRBV29-1	TRBD1	-	TRBJ1-5	TGCAGCGTTGGGACAGGGTTTGATCAGCCCCAGCATTTT	CSVGTGFDQPQHF
TRBV18	-	once	TRBJ1-1	TGTGCCAGCTCACCAACCAGGGGGAACACTGAAGCTTTCTTT	CASSPTRGNTEAFF
TRBV23-1	-	-	TRBJ2-7	TGCGCCAGCAGTCACCCCAGGGGGGTGAGCTCCTACGAGCAGTACTTC	CASSHPRGVSSYEQYF
TRBV5-1	-	-	TRBJ2-5	TGCGCCAGCAGCCCAGAGACTGCACAAGAGACCCAGTACTTC	CASSPETAQETQYF
TRBV5-1	TRBD2	-	TRBJ2-2	TGCGCCAGCACTAGTCGGGGGGTGAACACCGGGGAGCTGTTTTTT	CASTSRGVNTGELFF
TRBV7-9	-	-	TRBJ1-4	TGTGCCAGCAGCGACAGCTACGGGGCTAATGAAAAACTGTTTTTT	CASSDSYGANEKLFF
TRBV5-4	TRBD1	-	TRBJ2-2	TGTGCCAGCAGCTCCCAGACAGGGGCGAACACCGGGGAGCTGTTTTTT	CASSSQTGANTGELFF
TRBV28	-	-	TRBJ1-6	TGTGCCAGCAGGAGAGATTCACCCCTCCACTTT	CASRRDSPLHF
TRBV7-8	-	-	TRBJ2-5	TGTGCCAGCAGCTTAGCGTCTTCGGTAGGGGAGACCCAGTACTTC	CASSLASSVGETQYF
TRBV6-5	-	-	TRBJ2-1	TGTGCCAGCAGTTACGTAGGGGGGGGATCCTACAATGAGCAGTTCTTC	CASSYVGGGSYNEQFF
TRBV5-4	-	-	TRBJ2-4	TGTGCCAGCAGCTTGGTTTCCGGGACAGCCAAAAACATTCAGTACTTC	CASSLVSGTAKNIQYF
TRBV28	TRBD1	-	TRBJ2-1	TGTGCCAGCAGTTTACCGGGACAGTACAATGAGCAGTTCTTC	CASSLPGQYNEQFF
TRBV6-1	-	-	TRBJ1-5	TGTGCCAGCAGAAAGGGAAACAATCAGCCCCAGCATTTT	CASRKGNNQPQHF
TRBV7-2	-	-	TRBJ2-7	TGTGCCAGCAGGTCCCAACCCGGTTCCAACGAGCAGTACTTC	CASRSQPGSNEQYF
TRBV7-9	-	-	TRBJ1-1	TGTGCCAGCAGCTTGGGGAGCTTGAGCACTGAAGCTTTCTTT	CASSLGSLSTEAFF
TRBV19	-	-	TRBJ1-2	TGTGCCAGTAATTCACGGGGAGGGGGCTACACCTTC	CASNSRGGGYTF
TRBV7-2	TRBD1	-	TRBJ1-2	TGTGCCAGCAGCTTAGAGGGCAGGGGGAACTATGGCTACACCTTC	CASSLEGRGNYGYTF
TRBV9	-	-	TRBJ2-7	TGTGCCAGCAGCGAGGGAGCGGGCCTCTCCTACGAGCAGTACTTC	CASSEGAGLSYEQYF
TRBV6-1	-	-	TRBJ1-1	TGTGCCAGCAGGGCCGGGGGCAGGGCTACTGAAGCTTTCTTT	CASRAGGRATEAFF
TRBV18	TRBD2	few	TRBJ2-7	TGTGCCAGCTCCAGAAGCGGGATCCCCTCGGACGAGCAGTACTTC	CASSRSGIPSDEQYF
TRBV7-3	-	-	TRBJ2-7	TGTGCCAGCAGCTTAAGGCCCGGGGGTGATTACGAGCAGTACTTC	CASSLRPGGDYEQYF
TRBV10-2	TRBD1	-	TRBJ2-3	TGCGCCAGCAGATCTTGGGACAGTAGCACAGATACGCAGTATTTT	CASRSWDSSTDTQYF
TRBV28	TRBD1	-	TRBJ1-2	TGTGCCAGCAGGGATCACAGGGGACCTAACTATGGCTACACCTTC	CASRDHRGPNYGYTF
TRBV21-1	-	-	TRBJ1-5	TGTGCCAGCTTCGAACCGGGGGGCACCTACAATCAGCCCCAGCATTTT	CASFEPGGTYNQPQHF
TRBV2	-	-	TRBJ2-7	TGTGCCAGCAGTGGCGGATCAAGTCCCTACGAGCAGTACTTC	CASSGGSSPYEQYF
TRBV5-4	-	-	TRBJ1-3	TGTGCCAGCAGCTTGGTGCCCGGGACCCATGGAAACACCATATATTTT	CASSLVPGTHGNTIYF
TRBV19	-	-	TRBJ1-2	TGTGCCAGTTCGAACAGGGTAAATGGCTACACCTTC	CASSNRVNGYTF
TRBV11-3	TRBD1	-	TRBJ2-1	TGTGCCAGCAGCACAAGACAGGGGTACAATGAGCAGTTCTTC	CASSTRQGYNEQFF
TRBV5-4	-	-	TRBJ2-5	TGTGCCAGCAGCTTGACGCAGTACCAAGAGACCCAGTACTTC	CASSLTQYQETQYF
TRBV18	-	-	TRBJ2-5	TGTGCCAGCTCACCACCGTCGGACCAAGAGACCCAGTACTTC	CASSPPSDQETQYF
TRBV10-3	-	-	TRBJ1-2	TGTGCCATCAGTGAAGAGGGCAGCTATGGCTACACCTTC	CAISEEGSYGYTF
TRBV7-8	-	-	TRBJ1-4	TGTGCCAGCAGCTCTACAGGGAGAAAGAATGAAAAACTGTTTTTT	CASSSTGRKNEKLFF
TRBV29-1	-	-	TRBJ2-3	TGCAGCGTTGAAGGGGGACTGACTACAGATACGCAGTATTTT	CSVEGGLTTDTQYF
TRBV5-4	-	-	TRBJ2-7	TGTGCCAGCAGCTCGACAGGGACTCTCTCCTACGAGCAGTACTTC	CASSSTGTLSYEQYF
TRBV9	TRBD1	-	TRBJ1-2	TGTGCCAGCAGCGACCGTGCCTGGGACAGTGGCCTCTCTCCCCTCTTTAACTATGGCTACACCTTC	CASSDRAWDSGLSPLFNYGYTF
TRBV2	TRBD1	-	TRBJ2-1	TGTGCCAGCAGTGAGACAGGGAGCTCCTACAATGAGCAGTTCTTC	CASSETGSSYNEQFF
TRBV6-1	-	-	TRBJ1-5	TGTGCCAGCAGTGAAGGGGGGGGTAATCAGCCCCAGCATTTT	CASSEGGGNQPQHF
TRBV5-1	TRBD2	-	TRBJ2-7	TGCGCCAGCGGCTCCTGGCAGCGGGGGGCCTACGAGCAGTACTTC	CASGSWQRGAYEQYF
TRBV6-1	-	once	TRBJ1-2	TGTGCCAGCAGTGAACCCGGACAGTACTATGGCTACACCTTC	CASSEPGQYYGYTF
TRBV7-9	-	-	TRBJ2-1	TGTGCCAGCAGCTCTTTAGGGGGACGGAAGAATTCCTACAATGAGCAGTTCTTC	CASSSLGGRKNSYNEQFF
TRBV7-2	-	-	TRBJ2-1	TGTGCCAGCAGCTTAACCAGACAGGTGGAGCAGTTCTTC	CASSLTRQVEQFF
TRBV10-2	TRBD2	-	TRBJ2-1	TGCGCCAGCAGTGACTCTAGCGGGAGGTACAATGAGCAGTTCTTC	CASSDSSGRYNEQFF
TRBV5-6	-	-	TRBJ2-7	TGTGCCAGCAGCTTGGGTAGGGGAAGCTACGAGCAGTACTTC	CASSLGRGSYEQYF
TRBV9	-	-	TRBJ2-7	TGTGCCAGCAGCGTAACCGGGACCCAAGCCTACGAGCAGTACTTC	CASSVTGTQAYEQYF
TRBV21-1	-	-	TRBJ1-1	TGTGCCAGCAGCCCGTTCGGGACAGGGGAGTTTACTGAAGCTTTCTTT	CASSPFGTGEFTEAFF